This passage covers 28 T cell receptor beta chains from one sample sequenced in a study of T-cell memory formation after mild COVID-19. TCRdb processed the 5' RACE reads anew with MiXCR; each CDR3 protein has one entry. The table lists a few hundred thousand distinct CDR3 sequences, about 20% of them singletons. The sample consisted of PBMCs or a T cell subset sorted from them (not recorded which). Receptor source: an adult woman who had mild COVID-19 (a few samples of this study predate the infection). Cell type and time point are not known.

The V call is TRBV6-5, the J call TRBJ1-2; tentatively, D is TRBD1 (6 bases). Germline CDR1 MNHEY, CDR2 SVGAGI. Deletions cut 0 bases from V and 10 bases from J, with 18 bases between. The CDR3 loop spans 15 amino acids. The CDR3 nucleotides read TGTGCCAGCAGTTACTCGTGGGGGCAGATTCTGACCTACACCTTC. Translating it yields CASSYSWGQILTYTF.

The V call is TRBV19, the J call TRBJ2-4; TRBD1 agrees at 7 bases. The CDR3 is 13 amino acids. The ends lost 6 bases at V and 5 bases at J; junction bases unmatched: 4. Germline V gene data show CDR1 as LNHDA and CDR2 as SQIVND (reference sequence). In nucleotides, the CDR3 is TGTGCCAGTAGGCCTACAGGGGAAAACATTCAGTACTTC. It translates to CASRPTGENIQYF.

V is TRBV27 and J is TRBJ1-5; D is undetermined. Germline-derived CDR1 and CDR2 are MNHEY and SMNVEV (reference sequence). This CDR3 is 15 amino acids long. V lost 8 bases to trimming and J lost 6 bases, with 20 bases between them. This chain's CDR3 is CASGPNPANGQPQHF. In DNA, the CDR3 is TGTGCCAGCGGGCCCAACCCGGCCAATGGTCAGCCCCAGCATTTT.

The chain joins TRBV9 to TRBJ2-7, with 7 nucleotides matching TRBD1. The J segment lost 6 bases and the V segment lost 3 bases, leaving 6 bases of the junction unmatched. The CDR3 totals 13 residues. The germline CDR1 and CDR2 sequences are SGDLS and YYNGEE. CDR3: CASSGSTGPEQYF. CDR3 coding DNA: TGTGCCAGCAGCGGATCGACAGGGCCCGAGCAGTACTTC.

This chain connects TRBV11-2 to TRBJ2-3; D possibly uses TRBD1 or TRBD2 (6 bases each). This CDR3 has 16 amino acids. Germline CDR1 and CDR2: SGHAT and FQNNGV. Trimming removed 0 bases from V and 2 bases from J, with 12 bases in between. The CDR3 bases are TGTGCCAGCAGCTTAGATCGGGGGCCCCCCACAGATACGCAGTATTTT. Translated, it gives CASSLDRGPPTDTQYF.

This chain uses TRBV5-1 with TRBJ1-3, with D hard to call. Germline assignment: CDR1 SGHRS and CDR2 YFSETQ. The CDR3 is 16 residues long. Between the trimmed V and J ends, which lost 0 bases and 0 bases, there was a span of 10 bases. The CDR3 loop reads CASSLVGANSGNTIYF. In DNA form, the CDR3 reads TGCGCCAGCAGCTTGGTTGGAGCGAACTCTGGAAACACCATATATTTT.

J is TRBJ2-1 and V is TRBV12-3 or TRBV12-4, with 10 positions matching TRBD2. This CDR3 is built from 15 residues. J gave up 6 bases and V 3 bases, and 5 bases lay outside the gene matches. The CDR3 loop reads CASSFGTSVGNEQFF. The CDR3 coding sequence is TGTGCCAGCAGTTTCGGGACTAGCGTGGGCAATGAGCAGTTCTTC.

This clonotype has just a few counts. The chain carries TRBV7-9 and TRBJ2-5; 8 bases line up with TRBD1. V gave up 5 bases and J gave up 2 bases; unmatched junction bases: 4. CDR1 and CDR2 (germline): SEHNR, FQNEAQ (reference sequence). The CDR3 totals 14 residues. CDR3 protein: CASSRTGTQETQYF. The CDR3 region has the DNA TGTGCCAGCAGCCGGACAGGGACGCAAGAGACCCAGTACTTC.

This chain connects TRBV14 to TRBJ1-2; no clear D gene. V lost 3 bases to trimming and J lost 0 bases, with 5 bases between them. The CDR3 totals 13 residues. Looked up from germline, CDR1 is SGHDN and CDR2 is FVKESK. Here the CDR3 reads CASSQNPNYGYTF. The CDR3 coding sequence is TGTGCCAGCAGCCAGAACCCTAACTATGGCTACACCTTC.

This clonotype has ten or more counts. This chain links TRBV5-1 with TRBJ2-2; 7 nucleotides align to TRBD1. Germline trimming cut 4 bases from V and 6 bases from J; bases unmatched to any gene: 12. The V gene's germline CDR1 is SGHRS and CDR2 YFSETQ. CDR3 length: 16 residues. CDR3 nucleotides: TGCGCCAGCAGCAGGCCGACAGGGTCCTCGGCCGGGGAGCTGTTTTTT. Its protein is CASSRPTGSSAGELFF. The variable domain in full, completed from reference TRBV5-1 and TRBJ2-2, reads KAGVTQTPRYLIKTRGQQVTLSCSPISGHRSVSWYQQTPGQGLQFLFEYFSETQRNKGNFPGRFSGRQFSNSRSEMNVSTLELGDSALYLCASSRPTGSSAGELFFGEGSRLTVL.

This clonotype was observed a handful of times. V is TRBV4-2 and J is TRBJ2-1; 8 nucleotides align to TRBD1. This CDR3 contains 18 residues. The germline V gene encodes CDR1 LGHNA and CDR2 YNFKEQ. V shed 0 bases and J 7 bases; nucleotides not matched to a gene: 14. The CDR3 loop reads CASSQDIAAGGMYNEQFF. The CDR3 DNA reads as TGTGCCAGCAGCCAAGATATCGCGGCAGGGGGCATGTATAATGAGCAGTTCTTC.

The chain links TRBV4-2 to TRBJ1-2; no clear D gene. The germline V gene encodes CDR1 LGHNA and CDR2 YNFKEQ. V gave up 0 bases and J gave up 7 bases, with 15 bases separating them. The CDR3 consists of 15 residues. The CDR3 sequence is CASSQDVTVGSGYTF. In DNA form, the CDR3 reads TGTGCCAGCAGCCAAGATGTTACAGTTGGAAGTGGCTACACCTTC.

This clonotype occurred a few times. The chain recombines TRBV5-4 with TRBJ2-3, with TRBD2 matching over 7 bases. J was trimmed by 4 bases and V by 2 bases; bases with no gene match: 10. Per germline, CDR1 SGHNT and CDR2 YYREEE (reference sequence). The CDR3 spans 16 residues. The chain's CDR3 is CASSFSWGRAADTQYF. The CDR3 DNA reads as TGTGCCAGCAGCTTCTCCTGGGGGAGGGCCGCAGATACGCAGTATTTT.

In DNA form, the CDR3 reads TGTGCCAGCAGCTTAGTTCTAAGCGGGGTCCCAACCTACGAGCAGTACTTC. Its protein product is CASSLVLSGVPTYEQYF. The rearrangement links TRBV11-2 to TRBJ2-7; 7 bases align to TRBD2. The CDR3 is 17 residues long. Germline V lookup: CDR1 SGHAT, CDR2 FQNNGV. V gave up 1 base and J gave up 2 bases; unmatched junction bases: 11.

This clonotype was seen many times. The chain joins TRBV12-3 or TRBV12-4 to TRBJ2-5, with D possibly being TRBD1 (6 bases). There are 13 residues in the CDR3. V was shortened by 6 bases and J by 2 bases, with 10 bases between the two germline ends. For the CDR3, the DNA is TGTGCCAGCAGCCGTACAGGGCAAGAGACCCAGTACTTC. Amino acids: CASSRTGQETQYF.

This clonotype was seen only a few times. The CDR3 loop is CASSLVTLSSSYNEQFF. As DNA, the CDR3 is TGCGCCAGCAGCTTGGTTACCCTTTCCAGCTCCTACAATGAGCAGTTCTTC. The chain joins TRBV5-1 to TRBJ2-1; D not resolved. V lost 0 bases to trimming and J lost 0 bases, with 13 bases between them. CDR1 is SGHRS and CDR2 is YFSETQ in the germline V gene. There are 17 residues in the CDR3.

The chain is built from TRBV24-1 and TRBJ2-3; no firm D call. The germline CDR1 and CDR2 sequences are KGHDR and SFDVKD. The CDR3 is 14 residues long. V shed 2 bases and J shed 1 base, with 6 bases lying between them. The CDR3 protein is CATSDYPRTDTQYF. CDR3 nucleotide sequence: TGTGCCACCAGTGATTACCCACGCACAGATACGCAGTATTTT.

The DNA for the CDR3 is TGTGCCAGCAGCTCTATGGGGGTAGCGGACACTGAAGCTTTCTTT. Translating it yields CASSSMGVADTEAFF. The chain employs TRBV7-2 and TRBJ1-1; tentative D call: TRBD1 (5 bases). V dropped 4 bases and J dropped 3 bases, with 15 bases sitting between them. CDR1 and CDR2 from the germline V gene are SGHTA and FQGNSA. This CDR3 contains 15 residues.

This clonotype was detected only a few times. This chain uses TRBV15 with TRBJ1-4; maybe TRBD1 (5 bases). In germline, CDR1 is LNHNV, CDR2 YYDKDF (reference sequence). This CDR3 comprises 14 residues. V lost 1 base to trimming and J lost 8 bases, with 11 bases between them. CDR3 DNA sequence: TGTGCCACCAGCAGAGTGGGGGGAGTCGAAAAACTGTTTTTT. Translating gives CATSRVGGVEKLFF.

This clonotype was seen more than once but under ten times. The rearrangement joins TRBV20-1 to TRBJ2-3, with D perhaps TRBD1 or TRBD2 (5 bases each). There are 15 residues in the CDR3. The V gene lost 5 bases and the J gene lost 2 bases, with 17 bases spanning the gap. Germline CDR1 and CDR2: DFQATT and SNEGSKA (reference sequence). The CDR3 loop reads CSAQPGAGNTDTQYF. The CDR3 DNA reads as TGCAGTGCTCAACCCGGGGCAGGGAACACAGATACGCAGTATTTT.

This rearrangement joins TRBV5-1 to TRBJ2-3; tentative D call: TRBD1 (6 bases). V was clipped by 3 bases and J by 4 bases, with 9 bases between them. CDR3 length: 13 amino acids. The germline V gene has CDR1 SGHRS and CDR2 YFSETQ. For the CDR3, the DNA is TGCGCCAGCAGCTATAGACAGGCAGATACGCAGTATTTT. Translating it yields CASSYRQADTQYF.

J is TRBJ2-7 and V is TRBV12-3 or TRBV12-4, with 14 bases lining up with TRBD2. CDR3 length: 19 residues. With V trimmed by 4 bases and J by 1 base, 12 bases remained unmatched. In DNA, the CDR3 is TGTGCCAGCAGTTCAATGGGACTAGCGGGAGCCCTCAATTCCTACGAGCAGTACTTC. This translates into CASSSMGLAGALNSYEQYF.

The table lists this clonotype with a few counts. The J gene is TRBJ1-1, the V gene TRBV4-3; 7 nucleotides line up with TRBD1. V shed 0 bases and J 3 bases; nucleotides not matched to a gene: 4. Looked up from germline, CDR1 is LGHNA and CDR2 is YSLEER. The CDR3 length is 15 residues. This chain's CDR3 is CASSQDYDRDTEAFF. The CDR3 nucleotides are TGCGCCAGCAGCCAAGATTACGACAGGGACACTGAAGCTTTCTTT.

CDR3 DNA sequence: TGTGCCAGCAGTGAAGTCGGGGGTAACACTGAAGCTTTCTTT. Protein product: CASSEVGGNTEAFF. The chain recombines TRBV2 with TRBJ1-1; possibly TRBD1 for D (5 bases). Deletions cut 1 base from V and 2 bases from J, with 8 bases between. The CDR3 has 14 amino acids. The germline gives CDR1 SNHLY, CDR2 FYNNEI.

With regard to this clonotype: Possible read error: a much larger clone is one base away. The rearrangement uses TRBV6-6 and TRBJ2-1; D call uncertain. Germline-derived CDR1 and CDR2 are MNHNY and SVGAGI (reference sequence). The CDR3 is made up of 12 amino acids. The V gene lost 8 bases and the J gene lost 8 bases, with 13 bases spanning the gap. The CDR3 coding sequence is TGTGCCAGCGGAATTAGAATGGATGAGCAGTTCTTC. Residues: CASGIRMDEQFF.

The chain joins TRBV4-1 to TRBJ2-7, with a weak D call TRBD2 (5 bases). Per germline, CDR1 MGHRA and CDR2 YSYEKL. With 0 bases removed from V and 2 bases from J, the gap between germline ends came to 17 bases. The length of the CDR3 is 17 residues. The CDR3 loop reads CASSQDLGEPSTYEQYF. CDR3 bases: TGCGCCAGCAGCCAAGATCTCGGGGAGCCTTCAACCTACGAGCAGTACTTC.

This clonotype has just a few counts. The CDR3 reads CASSALAGFNEQFF. CDR3 bases: TGTGCCAGCAGCGCTCTAGCGGGTTTCAATGAGCAGTTCTTC. The chain recombines TRBV6-6 with TRBJ2-1; the match to TRBD2 covers 8 bases. Looked up from germline, CDR1 is MNHNY and CDR2 is SVGAGI (reference sequence). The trim removed 6 bases at V and 6 bases at J, leaving 7 bases unmatched. CDR3 length: 14 residues.

This clonotype appeared a few times. This chain connects TRBV19 to TRBJ2-2; the D is unclear. From germline, CDR1 is LNHDA and CDR2 SQIVND (reference sequence). The CDR3 has 14 residues. V was pared by 4 bases and J by 1 base, with 7 bases between. This CDR3 is CASSKLGNTGELFF. The CDR3 DNA is TGTGCCAGTAGTAAATTAGGGAACACCGGGGAGCTGTTTTTT.